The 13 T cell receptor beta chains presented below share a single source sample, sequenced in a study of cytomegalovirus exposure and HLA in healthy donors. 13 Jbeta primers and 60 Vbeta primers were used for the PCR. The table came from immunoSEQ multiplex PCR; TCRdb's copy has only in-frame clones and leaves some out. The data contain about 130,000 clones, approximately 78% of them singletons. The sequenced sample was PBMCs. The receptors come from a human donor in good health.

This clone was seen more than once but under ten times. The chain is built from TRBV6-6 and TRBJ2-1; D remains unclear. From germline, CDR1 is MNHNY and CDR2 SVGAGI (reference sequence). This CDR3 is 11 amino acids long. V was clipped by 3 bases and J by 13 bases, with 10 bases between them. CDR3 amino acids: CASSYGFVQFF. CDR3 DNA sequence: TGTGCCAGCAGTTATGGCTTTGTACAGTTCTTC.

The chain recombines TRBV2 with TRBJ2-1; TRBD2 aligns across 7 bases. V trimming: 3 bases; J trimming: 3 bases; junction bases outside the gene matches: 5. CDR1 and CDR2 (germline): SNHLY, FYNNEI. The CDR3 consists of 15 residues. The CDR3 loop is CASSDVGGNYNEQFF. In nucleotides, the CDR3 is TGTGCCAGCAGTGATGTGGGAGGGAACTACAATGAGCAGTTCTTC.

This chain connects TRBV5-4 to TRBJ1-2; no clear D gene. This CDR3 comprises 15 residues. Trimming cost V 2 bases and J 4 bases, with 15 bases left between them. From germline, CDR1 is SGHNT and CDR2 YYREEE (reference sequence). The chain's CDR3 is CASSFILGETYGYTF. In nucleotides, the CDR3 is TGTGCCAGCAGCTTTATCCTCGGGGAGACCTATGGCTACACCTTC. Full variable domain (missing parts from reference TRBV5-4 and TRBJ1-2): ETGVTQSPTHLIKTRGQQVTLRCSSQSGHNTVSWYQQALGQGPQFIFQYYREEENGRGNFPPRFSGLQFPNYSSELNVNALELDDSALYLCASSFILGETYGYTFGSGTRLTVV.

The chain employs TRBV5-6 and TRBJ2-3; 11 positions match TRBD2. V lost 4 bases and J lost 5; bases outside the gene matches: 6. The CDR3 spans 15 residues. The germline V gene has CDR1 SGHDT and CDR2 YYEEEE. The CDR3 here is CASSVTSGVVDTQYF. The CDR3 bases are TGTGCCAGCAGCGTGACTAGCGGGGTGGTAGATACGCAGTATTTT.

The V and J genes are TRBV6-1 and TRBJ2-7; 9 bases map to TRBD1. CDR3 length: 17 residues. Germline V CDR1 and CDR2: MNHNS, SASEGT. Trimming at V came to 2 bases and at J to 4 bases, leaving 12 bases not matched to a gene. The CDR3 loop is CASSEPVGGQGVYEQYF. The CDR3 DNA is TGTGCCAGCAGTGAACCTGTGGGGGGACAGGGAGTATACGAGCAGTACTTC.

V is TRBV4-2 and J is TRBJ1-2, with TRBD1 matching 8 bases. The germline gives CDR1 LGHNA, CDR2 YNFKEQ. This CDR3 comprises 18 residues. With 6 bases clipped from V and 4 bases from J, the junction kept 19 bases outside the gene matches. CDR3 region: CASRGSLGVGQGFYGYTF. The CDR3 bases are TGTGCCAGCAGGGGAAGTTTGGGGGTAGGACAGGGCTTCTATGGCTACACCTTC.

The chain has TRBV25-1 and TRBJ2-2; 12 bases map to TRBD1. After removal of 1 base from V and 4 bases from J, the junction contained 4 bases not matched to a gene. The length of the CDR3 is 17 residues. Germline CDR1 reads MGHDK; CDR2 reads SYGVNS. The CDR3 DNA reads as TGTGCCAGCAGTGAATGGGGACAGGGGGCTGGCACCGGGGAGCTGTTTTTT. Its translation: CASSEWGQGAGTGELFF.

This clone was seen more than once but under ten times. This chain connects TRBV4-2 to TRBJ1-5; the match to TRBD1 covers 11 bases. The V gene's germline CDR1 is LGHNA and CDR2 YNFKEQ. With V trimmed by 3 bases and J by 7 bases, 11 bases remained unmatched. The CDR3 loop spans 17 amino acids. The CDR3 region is CASSHNRGQGVGQPQHF. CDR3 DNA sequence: TGTGCCAGCAGCCATAACCGGGGACAGGGGGTTGGGCAGCCCCAGCATTTT.

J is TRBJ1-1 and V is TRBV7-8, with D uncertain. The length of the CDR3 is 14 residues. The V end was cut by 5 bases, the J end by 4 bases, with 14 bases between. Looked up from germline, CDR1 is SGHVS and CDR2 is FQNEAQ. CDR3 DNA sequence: TGTGCCAGCAGCGCACATACACCGGGCACTGAAGCTTTCTTT. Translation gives CASSAHTPGTEAFF.

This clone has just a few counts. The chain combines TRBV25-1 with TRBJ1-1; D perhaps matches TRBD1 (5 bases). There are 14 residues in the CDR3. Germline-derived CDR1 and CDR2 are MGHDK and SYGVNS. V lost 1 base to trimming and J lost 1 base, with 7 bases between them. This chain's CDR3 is CASSELGPNTEAFF. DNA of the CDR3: TGTGCCAGCAGTGAATTGGGGCCGAACACTGAAGCTTTCTTT.

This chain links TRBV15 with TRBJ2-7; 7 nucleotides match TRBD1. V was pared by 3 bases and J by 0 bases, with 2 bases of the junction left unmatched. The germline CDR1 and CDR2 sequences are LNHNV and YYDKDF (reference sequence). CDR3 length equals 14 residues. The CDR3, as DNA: TGTGCCACCAGCAGGGGGACAGACTCCTACGAGCAGTACTTC. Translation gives CATSRGTDSYEQYF.

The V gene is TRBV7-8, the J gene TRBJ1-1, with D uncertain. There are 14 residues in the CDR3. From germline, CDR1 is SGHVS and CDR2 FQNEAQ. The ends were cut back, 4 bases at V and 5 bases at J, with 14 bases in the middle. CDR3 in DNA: TGTGCCAGCAGCTCCACTCGCGGCGGGACTGAAGCTTTCTTT. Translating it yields CASSSTRGGTEAFF.

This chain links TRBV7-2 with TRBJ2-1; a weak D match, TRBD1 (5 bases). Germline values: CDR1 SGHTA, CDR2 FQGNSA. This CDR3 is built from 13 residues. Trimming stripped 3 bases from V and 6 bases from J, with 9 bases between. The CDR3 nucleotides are TGTGCCAGCAGCTTGGGGCTCTTCAATGAGCAGTTCTTC. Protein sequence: CASSLGLFNEQFF.